The clone carrying this TCR beta chain was seen ten or more times. The antigen remains undetermined. Amplified TCR beta CDR3 regions derived from RNA transcripts. The HTBI primer set drove a first-round RT-PCR of the TCR CDR3. TCRdb re-called the multiplex PCR reads with MiXCR, one entry per CDR3 protein. The table shows about 640,000 distinct CDR3 sequences, with about 20% occurring only once. This entry is derived from a study of T cells in Graves' hyperthyroidism and ophthalmopathy. Overall study context: Peripheral blood samples were taken at initial diagnosis, prior to any treatment. General observations from the study: Blood shared most expanded thyroid clonotypes above 0.001.

The V gene lost 2 bases and the J gene lost 3 bases, with 10 bases spanning the gap. Per the germline V gene, CDR1 is MNHEY and CDR2 is SVGAGI. The CDR3 length is 14 residues. The rearrangement uses TRBV6-5 and TRBJ1-1; perhaps TRBD1 as D (5 bases). The sequenced sample consisted of blood. This clonotype was obtained from a man between 25 and 39 years old with Graves' ophthalmopathy. The CDR3 protein is CASSYQGRDTEAFF. The CDR3 region has the DNA TGTGCCAGCAGTTACCAGGGCAGGGACACTGAAGCTTTCTTT.